This entry features one T cell receptor (beta chain) sequence. The antigen is unknown. This record belongs to a study of cytomegalovirus exposure and HLA in healthy donors. Notes on the study in general: The records held CMV serostatus as the only immune exposure information. Later on, an analysis found that several of the most significant clusters appeared to be linked to common viral pathogens, which included parvovirus B19. A missense DCLRE1C variant was associated with V- and J-gene trimming of TCR beta chains in a later analysis, and an independent cohort replicated the association. In a later analysis, an Asian-associated ancestry cluster reportedly showed fewer N-insertions than the approximately 660-donor mean.

CDR1 is LNHNV and CDR2 is YYDKDF in the germline V gene (reference sequence). J was trimmed by 4 bases and V by 0 bases; bases with no gene match: 8. The CDR3 consists of 19 residues. With 60 Vbeta and 13 Jbeta primers, the PCR was carried out. Sequencing was performed with immunoSEQ multiplex PCR; in TCRdb, only in-frame clones are kept and a portion is missing. Seen here are 80,000 to 130,000 clones, roughly three quarters observed once, and the top ten hold over 4%. This rearrangement joins TRBV15 to TRBJ2-1, with 14 bases aligning to TRBD2. The sequencing sample was made of PBMCs. The clonotype was recovered from a female donor in good health and CMV-seropositive. CDR3 coding DNA: TGTGCCACCAGCAGAGATCCGGGACTAGCGGGAGCTAGGTACAATGAGCAGTTCTTC. Its protein product is CATSRDPGLAGARYNEQFF.